This TCR beta chain was sequenced during a study of T cells after yellow fever vaccination. Points from the study as a whole: The secondary response was weaker but peaked faster, day 5 versus 15.

To note about this clonotype: Its antigen is undetermined.

TCRdb called the 5' RACE reads again in MiXCR, with one record for every CDR3 protein. The profile shows around 340,000 distinct CDR3 sequences, 8.5% to 9% of them singletons. This receptor was taken from a man between 18 and 29 years old who received the YFV17D yellow fever vaccine. Sample: PBMCs, taken on the day of the first yellow fever vaccination.

The CDR3: CASSQDRGGRGTIFSNQPQHF. In DNA, the CDR3 is TGTGCCAGCAGCCAAGATCGAGGGGGCAGGGGCACAATATTTAGCAATCAGCCCCAGCATTTT. The chain links TRBV4-2 to TRBJ1-5; 7 positions match TRBD1. This CDR3 is 21 amino acids long. Per the germline V gene, CDR1 is LGHNA and CDR2 is YNFKEQ. V was clipped by 0 bases and J by 0 bases; unmatched bases: 17.